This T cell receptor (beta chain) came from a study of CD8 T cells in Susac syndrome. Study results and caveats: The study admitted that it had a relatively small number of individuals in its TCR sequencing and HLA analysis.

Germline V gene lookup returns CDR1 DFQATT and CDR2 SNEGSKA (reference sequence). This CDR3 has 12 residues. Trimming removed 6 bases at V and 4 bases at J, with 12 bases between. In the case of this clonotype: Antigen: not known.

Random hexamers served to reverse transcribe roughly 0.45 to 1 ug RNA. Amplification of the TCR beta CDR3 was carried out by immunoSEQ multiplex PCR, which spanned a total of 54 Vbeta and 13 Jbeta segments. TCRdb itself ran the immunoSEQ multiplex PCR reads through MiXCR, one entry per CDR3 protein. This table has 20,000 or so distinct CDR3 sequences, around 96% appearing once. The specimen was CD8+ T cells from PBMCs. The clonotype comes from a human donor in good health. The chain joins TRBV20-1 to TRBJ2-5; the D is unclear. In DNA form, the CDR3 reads TGCAGTGCAAAAGGTAGTGGAGAGACCCAGTACTTC. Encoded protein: CSAKGSGETQYF.